This T cell receptor beta chain was identified during a study of T cell responses to AZD1222 COVID-19 vaccine. Study-wide findings and caveats: Variant regions that are unmutated are reportedly the target of nearly half of spike-specific TCRs. Among vaccine-associated CD4 TCRs, coverage spanned spike, with dominance at 160-218 and 743-854. Spike-specific TCR breadth and depth rose after two AZD1222 doses.

Assay: immunoSEQ multiplex PCR; the TCRdb copy retains only in-frame clones and omits some. Counted here are around 180,000 clones, roughly 87% occurring once; the ten biggest clones make up around 3%. With 4 bases clipped from V and 3 bases from J, the junction kept 5 bases outside the gene matches. The germline V gene has CDR1 GTSNPN and CDR2 SVGIG (reference sequence). The CDR3 is made up of 14 amino acids. Points on this clone: The antigen remains undetermined.

The sequence derives from an adult in good health. The V call is TRBV30, the J call TRBJ2-7, with 11 nucleotides matching TRBD2. The sequences come from peripheral blood, collected on day 0 of AZD1222 vaccination. CDR3 in amino acids: CAWNRGTSGYEQYF. In DNA, the CDR3 is TGTGCCTGGAACCGGGGGACTAGCGGCTACGAGCAGTACTTC.